This paragraph reports one T cell receptor beta chain. The antigen remains undetermined. Sequencing used immunoSEQ multiplex PCR; TCRdb keeps in-frame clones, though not all of them. The sample carries roughly 14,000 clones, 85% to 95% recorded once. The data are from a study of somatic mutations in cytotoxic T cells in rheumatoid arthritis. Findings of the study overall: Clonality of CD8+ cells rose with age in rheumatoid arthritis patients but not healthy controls.

The source material was CD4+ T cells sorted from blood. The sequence was collected from an older man with rheumatoid arthritis.

The CDR3 sequence: CASNNGTGRNTIYF. For the CDR3, the DNA is TGTGCCAGCAACAACGGGACAGGGCGAAACACCATATATTTT. V usage is TRBV5-4 and J usage is TRBJ1-3; the match to TRBD1 covers 9 bases. The germline gives CDR1 SGHNT, CDR2 YYREEE (reference sequence). The CDR3 sequence is 14 residues long. The trim removed 6 bases at V and 5 bases at J, leaving 6 bases unmatched.